This T cell receptor beta chain was recovered during a study of blood T cell repertoires in COVID-19. Germline lookup yields CDR1 SGHNT and CDR2 YENEEA. The ends lost 7 bases at V and 4 bases at J; junction bases unmatched: 8. This CDR3 comprises 15 residues. Original processing notes: Reference gene primer amplification gave estimated nucleated cell counts. Method: immunoSEQ multiplex PCR; TCRdb's copy keeps in-frame clones and lacks some. That table gives V, J and clone size, and the DNA gave D and trimming. The table shows fewer than 200,000 clones, with around 82% occurring only once. The TCR was taken from a woman aged 40 to 50 with COVID-19, enrolled during active disease. The chain has TRBV11-3 and TRBJ2-2; TRBD2 matches 8 bases. The sample taken for sequencing was peripheral blood. The CDR3 protein is CASTGAGAGTGELFF. For the CDR3, the DNA is TGTGCCAGCACAGGAGCGGGAGCCGGCACCGGGGAGCTGTTTTTT.